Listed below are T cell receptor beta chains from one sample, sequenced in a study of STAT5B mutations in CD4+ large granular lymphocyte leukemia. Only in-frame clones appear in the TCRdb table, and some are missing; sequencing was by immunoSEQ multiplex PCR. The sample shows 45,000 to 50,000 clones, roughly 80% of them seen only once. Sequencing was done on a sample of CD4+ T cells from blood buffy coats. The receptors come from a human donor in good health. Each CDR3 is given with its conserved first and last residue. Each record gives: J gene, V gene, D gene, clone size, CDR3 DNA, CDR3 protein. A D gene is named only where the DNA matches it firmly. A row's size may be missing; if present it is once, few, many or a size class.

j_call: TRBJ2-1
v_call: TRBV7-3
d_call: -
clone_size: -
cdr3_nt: TGTGCCAGCAGCCCCGGTCGATTCGAAGGCTCCTACAATGAGCAGTTCTTC
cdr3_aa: CASSPGRFEGSYNEQFF

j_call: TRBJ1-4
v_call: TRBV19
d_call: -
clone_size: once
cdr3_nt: TGTGCCAGTAGTATCTGGCTTAATGAAAAACTGTTTTTT
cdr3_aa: CASSIWLNEKLFF

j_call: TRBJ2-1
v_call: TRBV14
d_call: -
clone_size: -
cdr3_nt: TGTGCCAGCAGCGACTCTGTGAGCTCCTACAATGAGCAGTTCTTC
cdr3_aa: CASSDSVSSYNEQFF

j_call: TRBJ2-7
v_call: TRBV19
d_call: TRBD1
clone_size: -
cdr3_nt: TGTGCCAGTAGGGCGACAGGGGGCTTCTACGAGCAGTACTTC
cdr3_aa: CASRATGGFYEQYF

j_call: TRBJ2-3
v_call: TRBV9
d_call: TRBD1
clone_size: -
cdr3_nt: TGTGCCAGCAGCAACCGGGACAGGGGTGTCGATACGCAGTATTTT
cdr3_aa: CASSNRDRGVDTQYF

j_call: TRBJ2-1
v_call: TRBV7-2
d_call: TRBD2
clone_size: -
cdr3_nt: TGTGCCAGCAGCTGGACTAGCGGGTATGAGCAGTTCTTC
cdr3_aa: CASSWTSGYEQFF

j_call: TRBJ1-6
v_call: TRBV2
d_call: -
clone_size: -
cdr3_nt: TGTGCCAGCAGACACAGGGAACTTGCGGCCTATAATTCACCCCTCCACTTT
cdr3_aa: CASRHRELAAYNSPLHF

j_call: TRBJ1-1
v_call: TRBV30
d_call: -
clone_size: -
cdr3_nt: TGTGCCTGGACCGGACGGTGGACTGAAGCTTTCTTT
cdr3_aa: CAWTGRWTEAFF

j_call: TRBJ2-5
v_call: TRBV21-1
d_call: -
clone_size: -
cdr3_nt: TGTGCCAGCAGCAAATTAGCGCGGGGAGGTTCCCAAGAGACCCAGTACTTC
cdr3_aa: CASSKLARGGSQETQYF

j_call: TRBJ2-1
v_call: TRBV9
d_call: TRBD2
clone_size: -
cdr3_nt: TGTGCCAGCAGCGCGACTAGCGGGTTCGGCAATGAGCAGTTCTTC
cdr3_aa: CASSATSGFGNEQFF

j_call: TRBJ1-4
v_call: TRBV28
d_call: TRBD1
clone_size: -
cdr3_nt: TGTGCCAGCAGACTGGGACAGGGTTATGGAAAACTGTTTTTT
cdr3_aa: CASRLGQGYGKLFF

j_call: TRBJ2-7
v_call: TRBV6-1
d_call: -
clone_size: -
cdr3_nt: TGTGCCAGCACCGAAGGGTCCTTCTACGAGCAGTACTTC
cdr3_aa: CASTEGSFYEQYF

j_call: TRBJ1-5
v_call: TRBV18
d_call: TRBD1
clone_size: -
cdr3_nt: TGTGCCAGCTCACCCGGGACAGCTCCCAATCAGCCCCAGCATTTT
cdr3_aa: CASSPGTAPNQPQHF

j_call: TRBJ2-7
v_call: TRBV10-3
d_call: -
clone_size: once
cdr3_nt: TGTGCCATCAGCCCCAAATCACAGGGAGGAAGCTACGAGCAGTACTTC
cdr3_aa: CAISPKSQGGSYEQYF

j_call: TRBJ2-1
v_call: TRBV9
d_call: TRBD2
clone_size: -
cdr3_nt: TGTGCCAGCAGCGTAGTGTCGTTAGCGGGGGGGTACAATGAGCAGTTCTTC
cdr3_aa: CASSVVSLAGGYNEQFF

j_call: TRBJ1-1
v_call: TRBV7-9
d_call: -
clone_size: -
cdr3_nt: TGTGCCAGCAGCTTAGATATGGGGGCGCAGGCTTTCTTT
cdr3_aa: CASSLDMGAQAFF

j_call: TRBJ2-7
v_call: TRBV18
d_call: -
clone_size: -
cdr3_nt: TGTGCCAGCTCACCGCAAAGTTTGGGCTCCTACGAGCAGTACTTC
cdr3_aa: CASSPQSLGSYEQYF

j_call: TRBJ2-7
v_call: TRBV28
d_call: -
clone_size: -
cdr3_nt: TGTGCCAGCAGTGCCCGGAGCCCTACATCCTACGAGCAGTACTTC
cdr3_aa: CASSARSPTSYEQYF

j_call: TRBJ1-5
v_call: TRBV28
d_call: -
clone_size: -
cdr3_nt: TGTGCCAGCAGTTTCCTAGGGAAAAATCAGCCCCAGCATTTT
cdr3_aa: CASSFLGKNQPQHF

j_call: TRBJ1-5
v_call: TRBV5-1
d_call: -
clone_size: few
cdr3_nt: TGCGCCAGTAGCCTCACAGGATATAGCAATCAGCCCCAGCATTTT
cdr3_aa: CASSLTGYSNQPQHF

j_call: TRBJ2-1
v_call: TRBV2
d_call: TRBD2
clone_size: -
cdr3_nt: TGTGCCAGCAGTGGGGGGACTAGCGGGTCGTACAATGAGCAGTTCTTC
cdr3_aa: CASSGGTSGSYNEQFF

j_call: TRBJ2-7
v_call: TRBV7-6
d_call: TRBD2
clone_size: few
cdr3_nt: TGTGCCAGCAGCTTTAGCGGGATCCGACCCTACGAGCAGTACTTC
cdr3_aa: CASSFSGIRPYEQYF

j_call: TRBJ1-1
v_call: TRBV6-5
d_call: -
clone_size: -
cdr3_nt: TGTGCCAGCAGTTACGAGGGGAGGGGCACTGAAGCTTTCTTT
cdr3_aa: CASSYEGRGTEAFF

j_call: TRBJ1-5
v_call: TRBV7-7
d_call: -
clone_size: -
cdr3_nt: TGTGCCAGCAGCTTGGGCCCGGGGCAGCCCCAGCATTTT
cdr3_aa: CASSLGPGQPQHF

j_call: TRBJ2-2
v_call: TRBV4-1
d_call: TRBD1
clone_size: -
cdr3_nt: TGCGCCAGCAGCCAAGACCGGACAGGGGGGGCCGGGGAGCTGTTTTTT
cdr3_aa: CASSQDRTGGAGELFF

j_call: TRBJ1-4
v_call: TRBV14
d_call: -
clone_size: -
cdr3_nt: TGTGCCAGTAGCCAAGAGCCCCGCCCTAATGAAAAACTGTTTTTT
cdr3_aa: CASSQEPRPNEKLFF

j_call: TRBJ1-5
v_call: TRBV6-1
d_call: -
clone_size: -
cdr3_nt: TGTGCCAGCAGGAGGGGGGTCCCTCAGCCCCAGCATTTT
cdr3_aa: CASRRGVPQPQHF

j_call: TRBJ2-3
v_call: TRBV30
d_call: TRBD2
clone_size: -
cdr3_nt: TGTGCCTGGAATCGAGCGGGAGTAAGGGATACGCAGTATTTT
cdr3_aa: CAWNRAGVRDTQYF

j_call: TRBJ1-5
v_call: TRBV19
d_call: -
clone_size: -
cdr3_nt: TGTGCCAGTTCCCCAGCAGCAATCAATCAGCCCCAGCATTTT
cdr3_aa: CASSPAAINQPQHF

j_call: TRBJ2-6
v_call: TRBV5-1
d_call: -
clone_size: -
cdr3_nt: TGCGCCAGCAGCTTAAGGCAGGGCTCTGGGGCCAACGTCCTGACTTTC
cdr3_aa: CASSLRQGSGANVLTF

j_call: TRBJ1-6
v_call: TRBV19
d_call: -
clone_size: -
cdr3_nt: TGTGCCAGTACCCAATTGGTTGGGTCCTATAATTCACCCCTCCACTTT
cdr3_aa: CASTQLVGSYNSPLHF

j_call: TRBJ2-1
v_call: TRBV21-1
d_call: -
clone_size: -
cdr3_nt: TGTGCCAGCAGCGTTTTAGTAGCGGGACGCTATGAGCAGTTCTTC
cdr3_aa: CASSVLVAGRYEQFF

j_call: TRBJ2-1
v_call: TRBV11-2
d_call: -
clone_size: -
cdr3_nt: TGTGCCAGCAGCTCGGGCAGGGCGCGGGGAACCTACAATGAGCAGTTCTTC
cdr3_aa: CASSSGRARGTYNEQFF

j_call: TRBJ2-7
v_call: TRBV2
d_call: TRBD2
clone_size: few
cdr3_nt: TGTGCCAGCAGTGGACTAGCGGGAGTCGGTGAGCAGTACTTC
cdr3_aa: CASSGLAGVGEQYF

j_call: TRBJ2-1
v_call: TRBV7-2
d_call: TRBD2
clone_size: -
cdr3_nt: TGTGCCAGCAGCTTAACTAGCGGGAGGGGCGATGAGCAGTTCTTC
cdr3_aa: CASSLTSGRGDEQFF

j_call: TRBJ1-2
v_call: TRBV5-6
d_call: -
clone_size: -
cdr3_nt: TGTGCCAGCAGCCCCGACAGAACGCTCGGCTATGGCTACACCTTC
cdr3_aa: CASSPDRTLGYGYTF

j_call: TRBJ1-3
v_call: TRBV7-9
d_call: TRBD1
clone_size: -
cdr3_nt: TGTGCCAGCAGCCCGGACAGGGGGCTATATTTT
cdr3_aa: CASSPDRGLYF

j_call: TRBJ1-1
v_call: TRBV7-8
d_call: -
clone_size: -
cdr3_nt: TGTGCCAGCAGCTTCGCCACCGGGACTCCTTTGAACACTGAAGCTTTCTTT
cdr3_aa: CASSFATGTPLNTEAFF

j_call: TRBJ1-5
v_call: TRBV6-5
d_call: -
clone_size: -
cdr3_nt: TGTGCCAGCAGATTACGGGACAATCAGCCCCAGCATTTT
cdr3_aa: CASRLRDNQPQHF

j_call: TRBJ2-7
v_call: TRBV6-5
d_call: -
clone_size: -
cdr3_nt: TGTGCCAGCAGTTACTCGGGGGGCGCGGTGCAGTACTTC
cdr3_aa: CASSYSGGAVQYF

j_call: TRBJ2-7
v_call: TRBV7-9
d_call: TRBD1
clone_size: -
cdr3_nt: TGTGCCAGCTCCGGGGCAGGCAGGGGGCGACTGTATTCCTACGAGCAGTACTTC
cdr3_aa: CASSGAGRGRLYSYEQYF

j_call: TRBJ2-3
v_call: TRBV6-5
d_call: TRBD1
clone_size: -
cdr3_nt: TGTGCCAGCCGATTGGTACAGGGGGTACCAGATACGCAGTATTTT
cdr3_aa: CASRLVQGVPDTQYF

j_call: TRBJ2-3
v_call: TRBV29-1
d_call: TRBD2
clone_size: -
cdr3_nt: TGCAGCGTTGAAGATCAGACTAGCGGGAGGACAGATACGCAGTATTTT
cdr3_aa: CSVEDQTSGRTDTQYF

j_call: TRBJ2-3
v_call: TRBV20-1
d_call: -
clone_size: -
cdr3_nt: TGCAGTGCTAGAGCCACAGATACGCAGTATTTT
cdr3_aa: CSARATDTQYF

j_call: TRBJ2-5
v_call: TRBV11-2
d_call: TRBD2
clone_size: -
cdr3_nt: TGTGCCAGCAGCTTAGTAGCGGGAGGGCCCGGGGAGACCCAGTACTTC
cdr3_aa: CASSLVAGGPGETQYF

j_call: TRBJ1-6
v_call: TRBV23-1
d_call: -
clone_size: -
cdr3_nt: TGCGCCAGCAGTCAATGGCCAGGGAAGATGAATTCACCCCTCCACTTT
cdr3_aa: CASSQWPGKMNSPLHF